Reported below is one TCR beta chain. Its antigen is unknown. Trimming removed 5 bases at V and 4 bases at J, with 17 bases between. CDR1 is SGHTA and CDR2 is FQGNSA in the germline V gene. The CDR3 is made up of 15 amino acids. Researchers report isolating at least 6.5 million PBMCs per sample. The sample belongs to a study of blood T cells in healthy people across ages. Study-level results: Expanded clonotype changes were possibly confounded by unknown donor CMV status.

The authors ran a second PCR of about 7 to 12 cycles using a sample-barcoded 5' primer and a J-beta primer mix. Samples each returned at least 2.5 million CDR3-containing paired-end reads. TCRdb redid the calling of the 5' RACE reads with MiXCR, one entry per CDR3 protein. This sample yields about 700,000 distinct CDR3 sequences, of which roughly 32% are seen a single time; approximately 15% belongs to the top ten. Sequencing input: blood. The TCR was taken from an elderly woman in good health. This sequence joins TRBV7-2 and TRBJ1-1, with D unclear. CDR3 sequence reads: CASSLSQLPGTEAFF. In DNA, the CDR3 is TGTGCCAGCAGCCTCTCCCAGCTTCCAGGCACTGAAGCTTTCTTT.